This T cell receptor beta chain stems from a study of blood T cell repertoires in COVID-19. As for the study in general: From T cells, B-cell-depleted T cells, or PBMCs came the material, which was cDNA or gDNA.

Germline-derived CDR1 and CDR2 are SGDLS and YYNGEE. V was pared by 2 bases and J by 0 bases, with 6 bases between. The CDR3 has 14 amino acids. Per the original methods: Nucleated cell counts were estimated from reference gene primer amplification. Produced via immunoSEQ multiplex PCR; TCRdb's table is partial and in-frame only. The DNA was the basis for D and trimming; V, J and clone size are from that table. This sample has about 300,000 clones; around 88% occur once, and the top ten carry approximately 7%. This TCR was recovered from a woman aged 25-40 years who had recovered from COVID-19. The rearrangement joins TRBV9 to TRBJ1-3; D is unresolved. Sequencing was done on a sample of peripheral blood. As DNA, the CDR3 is TGTGCCAGCAGCGTCAGAAACTCTGGAAACACCATATATTTT. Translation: CASSVRNSGNTIYF.